These T cell receptor beta chains were read from a single sample in a study of beta chain features in type 1 diabetes. This table comes from immunoSEQ multiplex PCR, and its TCRdb copy is limited to in-frame clones, with some not included. The sample lists about 120,000 clones, roughly 17% occurring once. Sequenced sample: central memory CD4+ T cells from blood. These TCRs come from a man aged 25-45 years with type 1 diabetes. The CDR3 runs from the conserved cysteine through the conserved F or W. Each record gives: clone size, J gene, D gene, V gene, CDR3 DNA, CDR3 protein. The D gene is left open where the match is weak. Clone size, where shown, is once, few, many, or a class for clones that have expanded.

abundance: many; j_gene: TRBJ2-2; d_gene: NA; v_gene: TRBV7-6; CDR3nt: TGTGCCAGCAGCCCGAGGGGCTCGACCGGGGAGCTGTTTTTT; CDR3aa: CASSPRGSTGELFF
abundance: NA; j_gene: TRBJ2-7; d_gene: NA; v_gene: TRBV29-1; CDR3nt: TGCAGCGTTGAAGGGGCAGGCGCTAGCTCCTACGAGCAGTACTTC; CDR3aa: CSVEGAGASSYEQYF
abundance: NA; j_gene: TRBJ2-3; d_gene: TRBD1; v_gene: TRBV19; CDR3nt: TGTGCCAGTAGTATGGGACAGGCCACAGATACGCAGTATTTT; CDR3aa: CASSMGQATDTQYF
abundance: NA; j_gene: TRBJ1-2; d_gene: TRBD1; v_gene: TRBV29-1; CDR3nt: TGCAGCGTGGACCGGGACAGGGGGTATGGCTACACCTTC; CDR3aa: CSVDRDRGYGYTF
abundance: few; j_gene: TRBJ2-1; d_gene: NA; v_gene: TRBV7-3; CDR3nt: TGTGCCAGCAGCGGGACTGCCCACCCCTACAATGAGCAGTTCTTC; CDR3aa: CASSGTAHPYNEQFF
abundance: medium-sized; j_gene: TRBJ2-1; d_gene: TRBD2; v_gene: TRBV10-3; CDR3nt: TGTGCCATCAGTGGCAGACAACCCGGGACTAGCGGGGGATACAATGAGCAGTTCTTC; CDR3aa: CAISGRQPGTSGGYNEQFF
abundance: NA; j_gene: TRBJ1-4; d_gene: TRBD1; v_gene: TRBV6-5; CDR3nt: TGTGCCAGCAGGTCCCCACAGGGGGCACCTGAAAAACTGTTTTTT; CDR3aa: CASRSPQGAPEKLFF
abundance: NA; j_gene: TRBJ1-2; d_gene: NA; v_gene: TRBV9; CDR3nt: TGTGCCAGCAGTTCACAGGCGTATGGCTACACCTTC; CDR3aa: CASSSQAYGYTF
abundance: NA; j_gene: TRBJ2-3; d_gene: NA; v_gene: TRBV30; CDR3nt: TGTGCCTGGAGTGTAGGGGGGTCGGATACGCAGTATTTT; CDR3aa: CAWSVGGSDTQYF
abundance: few; j_gene: TRBJ1-4; d_gene: NA; v_gene: TRBV4-2; CDR3nt: TGTGCCAGCAGCCAAGATGCAGCAACTAATGAAAAACTGTTTTTT; CDR3aa: CASSQDAATNEKLFF
abundance: many; j_gene: TRBJ2-4; d_gene: NA; v_gene: TRBV7-9; CDR3nt: TGTGCCAGCAGCTTCCGGCGCGAAGACATTCAGTACTTC; CDR3aa: CASSFRREDIQYF
abundance: NA; j_gene: TRBJ2-3; d_gene: NA; v_gene: TRBV14; CDR3nt: TGTGCCAGCAGCCTCCTTGGGGATACGCAGTATTTT; CDR3aa: CASSLLGDTQYF
abundance: NA; j_gene: TRBJ2-7; d_gene: NA; v_gene: TRBV7-9; CDR3nt: TGTGCCAGCAGCACCCAGGGTGCCCACTACGAGCAGTACTTC; CDR3aa: CASSTQGAHYEQYF
abundance: few; j_gene: TRBJ1-4; d_gene: NA; v_gene: TRBV29-1; CDR3nt: TGCAGCGTTGGCCAGGGCAGTGAAAAACTGTTTTTT; CDR3aa: CSVGQGSEKLFF
abundance: NA; j_gene: TRBJ1-5; d_gene: NA; v_gene: TRBV7-6; CDR3nt: TGTGCCAGCAGCTTAGAGGGTCAGCCCCAGCATTTT; CDR3aa: CASSLEGQPQHF
abundance: NA; j_gene: TRBJ2-2; d_gene: NA; v_gene: TRBV11-2; CDR3nt: TGTGCCAGCAGCTCACGGACCGACACCGGGGAGCTGTTTTTT; CDR3aa: CASSSRTDTGELFF
abundance: few; j_gene: TRBJ1-2; d_gene: NA; v_gene: TRBV7-9; CDR3nt: TGTGCCAGCAGCTTAGAATCCCGAGGGGCCTATGGCTACACCTTC; CDR3aa: CASSLESRGAYGYTF
abundance: few; j_gene: TRBJ1-2; d_gene: NA; v_gene: TRBV7-2; CDR3nt: TGTGCCAGCAGCTTACAGGGGAGGAACTATGGCTACACCTTC; CDR3aa: CASSLQGRNYGYTF
abundance: few; j_gene: TRBJ2-5; d_gene: NA; v_gene: TRBV21-1; CDR3nt: TGTGCCAGCAGCCCAAACGAAAAAGGTCAAGAGACCCAGTACTTC; CDR3aa: CASSPNEKGQETQYF
abundance: many; j_gene: TRBJ2-1; d_gene: TRBD2; v_gene: TRBV5-1; CDR3nt: TGCGCCAGCAGACCCCTCCCGGGGGGGTCAAATGAGCAGTTCTTC; CDR3aa: CASRPLPGGSNEQFF
abundance: NA; j_gene: TRBJ2-7; d_gene: NA; v_gene: TRBV2; CDR3nt: TGTGCCAGCAGTGCTCGGTGGGGGTACGAGCAGTACTTC; CDR3aa: CASSARWGYEQYF
abundance: few; j_gene: TRBJ2-5; d_gene: NA; v_gene: TRBV18; CDR3nt: TGTGCCAGCTCACCGGGGGAGACCCAGTACTTC; CDR3aa: CASSPGETQYF
abundance: few; j_gene: TRBJ1-4; d_gene: NA; v_gene: TRBV7-3; CDR3nt: TGTGCCAGCAGCTTAGGGGGCAATGAAAAACTGTTTTTT; CDR3aa: CASSLGGNEKLFF
abundance: few; j_gene: TRBJ2-3; d_gene: NA; v_gene: TRBV14; CDR3nt: TGTGCCAGCAGTCCCTCCCCTCTCGGTACGCAGTATTTT; CDR3aa: CASSPSPLGTQYF
abundance: NA; j_gene: TRBJ2-2; d_gene: TRBD2; v_gene: TRBV30; CDR3nt: TGTGCCTGGAGTCAGCGGGGCGTCACCGGGGAGCTGTTTTTT; CDR3aa: CAWSQRGVTGELFF
abundance: few; j_gene: TRBJ1-2; d_gene: NA; v_gene: TRBV10-3; CDR3nt: TGTGCCATCGGCGTCACAACAGGGTATGGCTACACCTTC; CDR3aa: CAIGVTTGYGYTF
abundance: NA; j_gene: TRBJ2-5; d_gene: TRBD1; v_gene: TRBV18; CDR3nt: TGTGCCAGCTTCAGGACAGGGTCGTCTGAGACCCAGTACTTC; CDR3aa: CASFRTGSSETQYF
abundance: few; j_gene: TRBJ1-5; d_gene: NA; v_gene: TRBV6-1; CDR3nt: TGTGCCAGCAGGGCGGACCCGGGTCAGCCCCAGCATTTT; CDR3aa: CASRADPGQPQHF
abundance: few; j_gene: TRBJ2-7; d_gene: TRBD1; v_gene: TRBV7-2; CDR3nt: TGTGCCAGCAGCCAGACAGGGTCCTACGAGCAGTACTTC; CDR3aa: CASSQTGSYEQYF
abundance: NA; j_gene: TRBJ2-2; d_gene: TRBD2; v_gene: TRBV28; CDR3nt: TGTGCCGCGGGGGGCCCGAACACCGGGGAGCTGTTTTTT; CDR3aa: CAAGGPNTGELFF
abundance: NA; j_gene: TRBJ2-3; d_gene: NA; v_gene: TRBV7-9; CDR3nt: TGTGCCAGCAGCCGGGGGAGCACAGATACGCAGTATTTT; CDR3aa: CASSRGSTDTQYF
abundance: NA; j_gene: TRBJ2-1; d_gene: NA; v_gene: TRBV5-1; CDR3nt: TGCGCCAGCAGCCCCCCCCTCCTGAGCTCCTACAATGAGCAGTTCTTC; CDR3aa: CASSPPLLSSYNEQFF
abundance: NA; j_gene: TRBJ2-2; d_gene: NA; v_gene: TRBV4-2; CDR3nt: TGTGCCAGCAGCCCTCTTACAGAGACCGGGGAGCTGTTTTTT; CDR3aa: CASSPLTETGELFF
abundance: NA; j_gene: TRBJ2-1; d_gene: NA; v_gene: TRBV7-2; CDR3nt: TGTGCCAGCAGCGAGACAGGTGAGCAGTTCTTC; CDR3aa: CASSETGEQFF
abundance: few; j_gene: TRBJ2-1; d_gene: NA; v_gene: TRBV15; CDR3nt: TGTGCCACCAGCAGTGGCCCCGAGGCAGGAACCTACAATGAGCAGTTCTTC; CDR3aa: CATSSGPEAGTYNEQFF
abundance: NA; j_gene: TRBJ2-7; d_gene: NA; v_gene: TRBV6-5; CDR3nt: TGTGCCACCCTCGGGCAGGGGATACTCTACGAGCAGTACTTC; CDR3aa: CATLGQGILYEQYF
abundance: few; j_gene: TRBJ1-5; d_gene: NA; v_gene: TRBV7-2; CDR3nt: TGTGCCAGCAGCCCGAACCAGGGCGGCAATAGCAATCAGCCCCAGCATTTT; CDR3aa: CASSPNQGGNSNQPQHF
abundance: many; j_gene: TRBJ2-7; d_gene: NA; v_gene: TRBV19; CDR3nt: TGTGCCAGTAGCCTGCGTATGGGCGGTGATTCCTACGAGCAGTACTTC; CDR3aa: CASSLRMGGDSYEQYF
abundance: many; j_gene: TRBJ2-7; d_gene: TRBD1; v_gene: TRBV5-6; CDR3nt: TGTGCCAGCAGCATCGGACAGGCCTACGAGCAGTACTTC; CDR3aa: CASSIGQAYEQYF
abundance: NA; j_gene: TRBJ2-2; d_gene: NA; v_gene: TRBV19; CDR3nt: TGTGCCAGTAGTATGGGGGACCCCCTCATCCCCGGGGAGCTGTTTTTT; CDR3aa: CASSMGDPLIPGELFF
abundance: many; j_gene: TRBJ2-1; d_gene: NA; v_gene: TRBV30; CDR3nt: TGTGCCTGGAGTAGGTCAGTCCATCGGATCTTC; CDR3aa: CAWSRSVHRIF
abundance: NA; j_gene: TRBJ2-5; d_gene: TRBD2; v_gene: TRBV5-5; CDR3nt: TGTGCCAGCAGCTTCCTAGCGGGGGAAGAGACCCAGTACTTC; CDR3aa: CASSFLAGEETQYF
abundance: NA; j_gene: TRBJ2-1; d_gene: NA; v_gene: TRBV7-7; CDR3nt: TGTGCTAGCAGCCCAGCTGGGGGGGCCTTGGGGAATGAGCAGTTCTTC; CDR3aa: CASSPAGGALGNEQFF
abundance: few; j_gene: TRBJ2-1; d_gene: TRBD1; v_gene: TRBV18; CDR3nt: TGTGCCAGCTCTGCCGACAGGGGAAATGAGCAGTTCTTC; CDR3aa: CASSADRGNEQFF
abundance: many; j_gene: TRBJ2-5; d_gene: TRBD2; v_gene: TRBV7-2; CDR3nt: TGTGCCAGCAGCTTCCATCGACGAGCGGGGGGAGAAGAGACCCAGTACTTC; CDR3aa: CASSFHRRAGGEETQYF